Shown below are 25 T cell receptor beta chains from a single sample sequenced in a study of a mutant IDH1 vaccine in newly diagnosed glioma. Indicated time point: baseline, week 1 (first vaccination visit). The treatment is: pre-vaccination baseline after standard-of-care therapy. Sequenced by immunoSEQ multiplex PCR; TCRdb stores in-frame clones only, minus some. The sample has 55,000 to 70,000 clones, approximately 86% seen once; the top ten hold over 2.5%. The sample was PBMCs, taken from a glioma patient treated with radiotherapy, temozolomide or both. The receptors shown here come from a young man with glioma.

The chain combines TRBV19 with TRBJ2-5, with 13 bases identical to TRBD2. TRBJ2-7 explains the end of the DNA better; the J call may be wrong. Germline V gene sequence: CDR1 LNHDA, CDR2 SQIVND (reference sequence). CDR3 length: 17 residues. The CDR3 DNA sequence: TGTGCCAGTAGTACGCCCCGGACTAGCGGGGGCCGCTACGAGCAGTACTTC. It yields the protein CASSTPRTSGGRYEQYF.

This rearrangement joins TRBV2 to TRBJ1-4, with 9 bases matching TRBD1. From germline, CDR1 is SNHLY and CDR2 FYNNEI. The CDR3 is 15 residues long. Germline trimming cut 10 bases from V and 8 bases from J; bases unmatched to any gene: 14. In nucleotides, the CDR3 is TGTGCCACCAAAACCAGACAGGGGGGAGAAGAAAAACTGTTTTTT. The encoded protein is CATKTRQGGEEKLFF.

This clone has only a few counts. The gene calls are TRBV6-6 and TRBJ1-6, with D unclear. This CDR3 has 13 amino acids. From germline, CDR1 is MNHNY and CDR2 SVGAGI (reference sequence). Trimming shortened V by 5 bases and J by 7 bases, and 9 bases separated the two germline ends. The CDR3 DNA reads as TGTGCCAGCAGTCCCCGCGGAAATTCACCCCTCCACTTT. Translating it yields CASSPRGNSPLHF.

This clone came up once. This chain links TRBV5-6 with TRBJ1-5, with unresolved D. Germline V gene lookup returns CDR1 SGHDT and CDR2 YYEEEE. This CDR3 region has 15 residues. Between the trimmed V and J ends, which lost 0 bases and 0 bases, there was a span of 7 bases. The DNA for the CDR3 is TGTGCCAGCAGCTTGGGCAGGACTAGCAATCAGCCCCAGCATTTT. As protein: CASSLGRTSNQPQHF.

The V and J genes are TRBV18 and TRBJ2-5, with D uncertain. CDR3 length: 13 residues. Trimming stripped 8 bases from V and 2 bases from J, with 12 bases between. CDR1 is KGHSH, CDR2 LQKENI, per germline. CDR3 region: CASREFQQETQYF. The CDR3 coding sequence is TGTGCCAGCCGCGAGTTCCAACAAGAGACCCAGTACTTC. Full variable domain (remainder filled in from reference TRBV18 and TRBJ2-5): NAGVMQNPRHLVRRRGQEARLRCSPMKGHSHVYWYRQLPEEGLKFMVYLQKENIIDESGMPKERFSAEFPKEGPSILRIQQVVRGDSAAYFCASREFQQETQYFGPGTRLLVL.

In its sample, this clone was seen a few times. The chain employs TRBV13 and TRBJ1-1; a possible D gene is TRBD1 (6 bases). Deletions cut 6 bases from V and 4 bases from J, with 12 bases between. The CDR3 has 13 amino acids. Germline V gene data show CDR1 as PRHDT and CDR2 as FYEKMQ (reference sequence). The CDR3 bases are TGTGCCAGCAGAGGGACACTTGGCACTGAAGCTTTCTTT. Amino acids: CASRGTLGTEAFF.

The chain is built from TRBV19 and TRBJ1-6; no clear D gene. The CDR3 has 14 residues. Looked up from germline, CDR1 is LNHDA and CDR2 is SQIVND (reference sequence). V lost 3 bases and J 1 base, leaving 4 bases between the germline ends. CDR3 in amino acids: CASSIDSYNSPLHF. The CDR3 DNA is TGTGCCAGTAGTATCGATTCCTATAATTCACCCCTCCACTTT.

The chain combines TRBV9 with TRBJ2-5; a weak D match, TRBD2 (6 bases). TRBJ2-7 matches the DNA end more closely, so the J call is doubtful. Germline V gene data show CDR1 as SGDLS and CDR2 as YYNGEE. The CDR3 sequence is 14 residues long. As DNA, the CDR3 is TGTGCCAGCAGCGTAGTTGGGGGGTCCTACGAGCAGTACTTC. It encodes CASSVVGGSYEQYF.

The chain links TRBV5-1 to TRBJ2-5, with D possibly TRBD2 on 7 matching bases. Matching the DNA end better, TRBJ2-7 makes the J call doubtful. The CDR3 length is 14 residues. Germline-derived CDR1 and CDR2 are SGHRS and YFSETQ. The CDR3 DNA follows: TGCGCCAGCATGTCGGGGGGCGACGCCTACGAGCAGTACTTC. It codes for CASMSGGDAYEQYF.

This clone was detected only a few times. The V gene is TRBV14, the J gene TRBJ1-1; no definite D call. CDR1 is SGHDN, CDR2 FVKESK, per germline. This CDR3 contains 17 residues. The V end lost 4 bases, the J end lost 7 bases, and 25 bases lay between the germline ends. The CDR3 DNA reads TGTGCCAGCAGCCCCCCGGTGGAGGACGGGGAAAAAAGTGAAGCTTTCTTT. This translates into CASSPPVEDGEKSEAFF.

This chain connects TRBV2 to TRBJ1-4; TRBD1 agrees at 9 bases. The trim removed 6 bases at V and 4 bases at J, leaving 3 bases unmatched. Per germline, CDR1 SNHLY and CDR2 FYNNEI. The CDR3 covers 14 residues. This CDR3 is CASRRTGVNEKLFF. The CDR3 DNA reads TGTGCCAGCAGGCGGACAGGGGTTAATGAAAAACTGTTTTTT.

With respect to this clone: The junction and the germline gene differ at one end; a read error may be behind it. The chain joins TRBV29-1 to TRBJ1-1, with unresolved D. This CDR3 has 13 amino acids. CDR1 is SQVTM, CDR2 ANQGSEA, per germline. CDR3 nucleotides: TGCAGCGTAAAAGGGCCCCTGAACACTGAAGCTCTCTTT. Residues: CSVKGPLNTEALF.

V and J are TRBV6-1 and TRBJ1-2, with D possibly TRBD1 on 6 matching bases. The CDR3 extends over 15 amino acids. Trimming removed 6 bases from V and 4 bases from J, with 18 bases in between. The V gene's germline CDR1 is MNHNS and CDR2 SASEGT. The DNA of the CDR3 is TGTGCCAGCAGGCAACGGGGGGCGGCATCCTATGGCTACACCTTC. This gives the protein CASRQRGAASYGYTF.

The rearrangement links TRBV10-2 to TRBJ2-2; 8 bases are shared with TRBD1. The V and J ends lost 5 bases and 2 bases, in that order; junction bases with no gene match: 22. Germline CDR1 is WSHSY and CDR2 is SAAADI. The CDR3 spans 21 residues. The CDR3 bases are TGCGCCAGCAGTCTGCCGTGGACAGGGATTTTATCCCCACTCAACACCGGGGAGCTGTTTTTT. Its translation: CASSLPWTGILSPLNTGELFF.

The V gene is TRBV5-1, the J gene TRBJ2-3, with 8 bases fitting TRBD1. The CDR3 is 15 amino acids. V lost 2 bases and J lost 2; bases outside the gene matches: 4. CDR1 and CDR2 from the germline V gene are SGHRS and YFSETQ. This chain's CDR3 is CASSFQGASTDTQYF. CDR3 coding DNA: TGCGCCAGCAGCTTCCAGGGGGCGTCCACAGATACGCAGTATTTT.

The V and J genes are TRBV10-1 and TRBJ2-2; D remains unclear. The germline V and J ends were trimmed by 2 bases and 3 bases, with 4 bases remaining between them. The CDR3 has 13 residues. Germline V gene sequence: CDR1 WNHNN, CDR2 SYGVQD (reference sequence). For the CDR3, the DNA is TGCGCCAGCAGTGAGAGGGACACCGGGGAGCTGTTTTTT. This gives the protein CASSERDTGELFF.

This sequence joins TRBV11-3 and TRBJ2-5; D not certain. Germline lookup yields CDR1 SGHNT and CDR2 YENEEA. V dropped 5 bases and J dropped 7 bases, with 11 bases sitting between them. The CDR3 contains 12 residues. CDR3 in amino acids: CASSLKKGTQYF. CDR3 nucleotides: TGTGCCAGCAGCCTTAAAAAAGGGACCCAGTACTTC.

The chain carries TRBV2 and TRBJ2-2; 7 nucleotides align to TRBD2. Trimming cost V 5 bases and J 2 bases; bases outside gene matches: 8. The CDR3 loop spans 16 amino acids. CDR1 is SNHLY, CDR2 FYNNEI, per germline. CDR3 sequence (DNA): TGTGCCAGCAGTTATCGGATAGCGGGCAACACCGGGGAGCTGTTTTTT. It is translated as CASSYRIAGNTGELFF. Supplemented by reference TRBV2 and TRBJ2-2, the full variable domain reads EPEVTQTPSHQVTQMGQEVILRCVPISNHLYFYWYRQILGQKVEFLVSFYNNEISEKSEIFDDQFSVERPDGSNFTLKIRSTKLEDSAMYFCASSYRIAGNTGELFFGEGSRLTVL.

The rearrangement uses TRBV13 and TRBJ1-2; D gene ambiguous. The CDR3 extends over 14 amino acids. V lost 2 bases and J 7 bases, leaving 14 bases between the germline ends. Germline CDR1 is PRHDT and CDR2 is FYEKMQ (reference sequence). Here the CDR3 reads CASSLKVGRLGYTF. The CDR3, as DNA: TGTGCCAGCAGCTTAAAGGTAGGCCGACTTGGCTACACCTTC.

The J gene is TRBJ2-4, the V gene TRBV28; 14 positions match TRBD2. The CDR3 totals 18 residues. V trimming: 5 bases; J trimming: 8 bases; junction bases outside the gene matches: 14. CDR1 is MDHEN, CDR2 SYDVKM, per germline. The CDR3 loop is CASSPVRTSGGRGDIQYF. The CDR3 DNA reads TGTGCCAGCAGTCCGGTTCGGACTAGCGGGGGGCGCGGAGACATTCAGTACTTC.

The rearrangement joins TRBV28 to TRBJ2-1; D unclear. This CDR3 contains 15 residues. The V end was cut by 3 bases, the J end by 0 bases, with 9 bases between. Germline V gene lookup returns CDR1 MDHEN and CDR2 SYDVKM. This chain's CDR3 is CASSFPAFSYNEQFF. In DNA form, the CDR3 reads TGTGCCAGCAGTTTTCCGGCGTTCTCCTACAATGAGCAGTTCTTC.

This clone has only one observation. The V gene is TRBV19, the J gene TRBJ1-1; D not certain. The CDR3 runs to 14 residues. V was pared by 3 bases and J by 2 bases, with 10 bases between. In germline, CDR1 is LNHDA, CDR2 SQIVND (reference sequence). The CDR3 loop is CASSIRTLNTEAFF. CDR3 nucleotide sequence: TGTGCCAGTAGTATCCGGACGTTAAACACTGAAGCTTTCTTT.

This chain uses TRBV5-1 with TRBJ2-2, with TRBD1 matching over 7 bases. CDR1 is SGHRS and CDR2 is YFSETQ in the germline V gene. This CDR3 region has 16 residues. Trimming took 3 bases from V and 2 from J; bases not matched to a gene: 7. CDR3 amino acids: CASSSPRDSNTGELFF. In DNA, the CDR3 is TGCGCCAGCAGCTCGCCTCGGGACAGTAACACCGGGGAGCTGTTTTTT.

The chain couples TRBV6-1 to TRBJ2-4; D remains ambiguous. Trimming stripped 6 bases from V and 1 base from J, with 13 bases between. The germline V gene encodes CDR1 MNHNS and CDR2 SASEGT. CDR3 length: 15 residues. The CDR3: CASRDRGTAKNIQYF. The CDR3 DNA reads TGTGCCAGCAGGGACCGAGGAACCGCCAAAAACATTCAGTACTTC.

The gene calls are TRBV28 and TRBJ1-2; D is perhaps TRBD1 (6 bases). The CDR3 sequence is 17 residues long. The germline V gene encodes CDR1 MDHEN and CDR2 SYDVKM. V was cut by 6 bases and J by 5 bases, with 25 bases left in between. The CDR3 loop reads CASRSGTLSERGYGYTF. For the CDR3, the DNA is TGTGCCAGCAGGTCGGGGACATTATCCGAGCGGGGGTATGGCTACACCTTC.